The 15 T cell receptor beta chains in this list originate from one sample, sequenced in a study of CD8+ T cells in alopecia areata. Treatment here: oral pan-JAK inhibitor, 5-10 mg twice daily. Following RNA extraction, reverse transcription yielded cDNA that acted as the sequencing template. This table comes from immunoSEQ multiplex PCR, and its TCRdb copy is limited to in-frame clones, with some not included. The table shows 90,000 to 150,000 clones, with about 50% occurring only once. Specimen: CD4+ T cells sorted from blood, collected at week 4, from a patient treated with tofacitinib. Source of these receptors: a human donor with alopecia areata.

V and J are TRBV11-2 and TRBJ2-6; D not certain. Looked up from germline, CDR1 is SGHAT and CDR2 is FQNNGV. V lost 0 bases and J lost 1, with 7 bases in between. CDR3 length: 16 residues. CDR3 region: CASSLDRYSGANVLTF. The CDR3 DNA follows: TGTGCCAGCAGCTTAGATCGGTATTCTGGGGCCAACGTCCTGACTTTC.

The count of this clone is one. The chain has TRBV30 and TRBJ2-1; TRBD2 is a possible D gene (6 bases). Per germline, CDR1 GTSNPN and CDR2 SVGIG (reference sequence). The CDR3 totals 11 residues. V lost 2 bases and J lost 10, with 9 bases in between. CDR3 coding DNA: TGTGCCTGGAGTCCTAGCGTCGAGCAGTTCTTC. Residues: CAWSPSVEQFF.

On this clone itself: Different DNA sequences within this sample yield the same CDR3. The chain is built from TRBV6-5 and TRBJ1-2; D unclear. Germline CDR1 reads MNHEY; CDR2 reads SVGAGI. V lost 5 bases, J lost 4 bases, and 11 bases lay in between. The CDR3 length is 13 residues. The CDR3 loop reads CASSPGPLYGYTF. The CDR3 DNA sequence: TGTGCCAGCAGTCCCGGGCCTCTCTATGGCTACACCTTC.

The chain combines TRBV29-1 with TRBJ2-5; D call uncertain. Trimming stripped 5 bases from V and 2 bases from J, with 9 bases between. The CDR3 covers 12 residues. The germline V gene encodes CDR1 SQVTM and CDR2 ANQGSEA. The CDR3 here is CSVLGGQETQYF. Here the CDR3 DNA reads TGCAGCGTTTTGGGCGGACAAGAGACCCAGTACTTC.

The chain joins TRBV6-5 to TRBJ2-5; D remains ambiguous. Germline V lookup: CDR1 MNHEY, CDR2 SVGAGI. Deletions cut 5 bases from V and 1 base from J, with 11 bases between. CDR3 length equals 14 residues. CDR3 region: CASSPGLPQETQYF. CDR3 in DNA: TGTGCCAGCAGTCCCGGGTTGCCCCAAGAGACCCAGTACTTC.

This chain links TRBV29-1 with TRBJ2-7; D may correspond to TRBD1 or TRBD2 (6 bases each). This CDR3 is 12 amino acids long. V was cut by 7 bases and J by 3 bases, with 13 bases left in between. Germline CDR1 and CDR2: SQVTM and ANQGSEA. DNA for the CDR3: TGCAGCGGGGGGGCAGGAAGCTACGAGCAGTACTTC. Its protein is CSGGAGSYEQYF.

V is TRBV9 and J is TRBJ2-6; D is possibly TRBD2 (5 bases). V lost 1 base and J lost 2, with 7 bases in between. Germline V gene sequence: CDR1 SGDLS, CDR2 YYNGEE. CDR3 length equals 15 residues. The CDR3 sequence is CASSVRDAGANVLTF. CDR3 sequence (DNA): TGTGCCAGCAGCGTACGGGATGCTGGGGCCAACGTCCTGACTTTC.

Comment on this clone: Other DNA sequences within the sample encode an identical CDR3. The rearrangement links TRBV5-1 to TRBJ2-1; D remains ambiguous. CDR3 size: 13 residues. Germline CDR1 SGHRS, CDR2 YFSETQ. The germline V and J ends were trimmed by 1 base and 4 bases, with 6 bases remaining between them. The CDR3: CASSLQEYNEQFF. The CDR3, as DNA: TGCGCCAGCAGCTTGCAGGAATACAATGAGCAGTTCTTC.

The gene calls are TRBV7-8 and TRBJ1-5, with 8 bases identical to TRBD1. The trim removed 5 bases at V and 1 base at J, leaving 7 bases unmatched. The CDR3 is 16 residues long. CDR1 is SGHVS, CDR2 FQNEAQ, per germline. The CDR3 spells CASSLQGELSNQPQHF. CDR3 bases: TGTGCCAGCAGCCTACAGGGGGAATTAAGCAATCAGCCCCAGCATTTT.

This chain uses TRBV29-1 with TRBJ1-3; 7 nucleotides match TRBD1. The length of the CDR3 is 14 residues. Germline V CDR1 and CDR2: SQVTM, ANQGSEA. The ends lost 6 bases at V and 0 bases at J; junction bases unmatched: 5. CDR3 coding DNA: TGCAGCGTCCTAGGGGGCCCCTCTGGAAACACCATATATTTT. Translated, it gives CSVLGGPSGNTIYF.

The chain combines TRBV15 with TRBJ1-5; maybe TRBD1 (6 bases). Germline CDR1 reads LNHNV; CDR2 reads YYDKDF (reference sequence). The CDR3 runs to 15 residues. V lost 0 bases and J 4 bases, leaving 10 bases between the germline ends. The CDR3 DNA is TGTGCCACCAGCAGAGATGGGGGGGCAAATCAGCCCCAGCATTTT. This translates into CATSRDGGANQPQHF.

This clone turned up a few times. The rearrangement joins TRBV11-2 to TRBJ2-3, with D perhaps TRBD1 (6 bases). Trimming stripped 5 bases from V and 2 bases from J, with 23 bases between. This CDR3 is built from 18 residues. CDR1 is SGHAT, CDR2 FQNNGV, per germline. CDR3 loop: CASSPGLTQGRPTDTQYF. In DNA, the CDR3 is TGTGCCAGCAGCCCGGGCCTCACACAGGGAAGACCCACAGATACGCAGTATTTT. Looking up the rest from reference TRBV11-2 and TRBJ2-3 gives the full variable domain: EAGVAQSPRYKIIEKRQSVAFWCNPISGHATLYWYQQILGQGPKLLIQFQNNGVVDDSQLPKDRFSAERLKGVDSTLKIQPAKLEDSAVYLCASSPGLTQGRPTDTQYFGPGTRLTVL.

This clone was seen only a few times. This chain uses TRBV25-1 with TRBJ1-2, with a tentative D call TRBD1 (6 bases). CDR1 MGHDK and CDR2 SYGVNS come from the germline V gene. V was trimmed by 3 bases and J by 1 base, leaving 9 bases between them. This CDR3 has 14 residues. DNA for the CDR3: TGTGCCAGCAGTGATGGGGGCATTAACTATGGCTACACCTTC. This gives the protein CASSDGGINYGYTF.

The V and J genes are TRBV29-1 and TRBJ1-2; D might be TRBD1 (6 bases). V lost 8 bases and J lost 8, with 15 bases in between. Germline lookup yields CDR1 SQVTM and CDR2 ANQGSEA. The CDR3 totals 11 residues. The CDR3 DNA sequence: TGCAGCTCCAGGGGCGGATGGGGCTACACCTTC. It yields the protein CSSRGGWGYTF.

The rearrangement links TRBV5-6 to TRBJ2-3; TRBD2 aligns across 11 bases. This CDR3 has 17 amino acids. The V and J ends lost 1 base and 0 bases, in that order; junction bases with no gene match: 4. In germline, CDR1 is SGHDT, CDR2 YYEEEE. This CDR3 is CASSLTSGSFSTDTQYF. The CDR3 DNA reads TGTGCCAGCAGCTTGACTAGCGGGAGCTTTAGCACAGATACGCAGTATTTT. Full variable domain (rest looked up from reference TRBV5-6 and TRBJ2-3): DAGVTQSPTHLIKTRGQQVTLRCSPKSGHDTVSWYQQALGQGPQFIFQYYEEEERQRGNFPDRFSGHQFPNYSSELNVNALLLGDSALYLCASSLTSGSFSTDTQYFGPGTRLTVL.